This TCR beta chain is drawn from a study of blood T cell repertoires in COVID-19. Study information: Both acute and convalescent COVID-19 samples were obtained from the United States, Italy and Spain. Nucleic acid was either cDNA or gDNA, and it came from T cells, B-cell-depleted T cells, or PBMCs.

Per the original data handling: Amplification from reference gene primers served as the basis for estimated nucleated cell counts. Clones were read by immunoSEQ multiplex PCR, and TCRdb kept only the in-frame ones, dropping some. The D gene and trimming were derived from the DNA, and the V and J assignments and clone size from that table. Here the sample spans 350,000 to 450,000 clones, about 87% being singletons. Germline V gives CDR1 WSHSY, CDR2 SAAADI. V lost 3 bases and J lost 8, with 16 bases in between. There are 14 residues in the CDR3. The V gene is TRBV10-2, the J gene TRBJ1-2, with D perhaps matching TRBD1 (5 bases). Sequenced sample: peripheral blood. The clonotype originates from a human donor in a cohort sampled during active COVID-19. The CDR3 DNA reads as TGCGCCAGCAGTGAACCCCGACAGCTTGGAGGCTACACCTTC. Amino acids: CASSEPRQLGGYTF.